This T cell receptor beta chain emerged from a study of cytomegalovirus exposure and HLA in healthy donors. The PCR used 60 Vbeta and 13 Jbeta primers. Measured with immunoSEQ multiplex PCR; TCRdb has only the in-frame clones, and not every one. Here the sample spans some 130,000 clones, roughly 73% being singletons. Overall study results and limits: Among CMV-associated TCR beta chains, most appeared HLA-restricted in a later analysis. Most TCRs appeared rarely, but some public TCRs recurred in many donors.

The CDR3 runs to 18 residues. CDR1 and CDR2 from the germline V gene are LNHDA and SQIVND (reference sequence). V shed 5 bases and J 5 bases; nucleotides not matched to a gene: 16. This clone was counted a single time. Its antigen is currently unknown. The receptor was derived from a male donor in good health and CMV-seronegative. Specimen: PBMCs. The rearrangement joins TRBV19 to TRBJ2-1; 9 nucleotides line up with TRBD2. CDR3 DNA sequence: TGTGCCAGTAGTGTACAGGGAGGGCGACTAGCGGCCGACAATGAGCAGTTCTTC. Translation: CASSVQGGRLAADNEQFF.